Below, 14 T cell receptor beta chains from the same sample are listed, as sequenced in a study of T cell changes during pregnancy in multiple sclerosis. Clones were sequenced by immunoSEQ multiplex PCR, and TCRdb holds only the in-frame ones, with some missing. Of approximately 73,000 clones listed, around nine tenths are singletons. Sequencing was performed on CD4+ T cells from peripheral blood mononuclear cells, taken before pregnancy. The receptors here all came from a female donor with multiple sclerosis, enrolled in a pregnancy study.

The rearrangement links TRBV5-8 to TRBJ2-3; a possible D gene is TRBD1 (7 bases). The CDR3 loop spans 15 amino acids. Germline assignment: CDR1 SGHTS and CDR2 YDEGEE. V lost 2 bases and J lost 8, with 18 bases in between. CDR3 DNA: TGTGCCAGCAGCTTACGACAGGGAGGCTCCACTACGCAGTATTTT. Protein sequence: CASSLRQGGSTTQYF.

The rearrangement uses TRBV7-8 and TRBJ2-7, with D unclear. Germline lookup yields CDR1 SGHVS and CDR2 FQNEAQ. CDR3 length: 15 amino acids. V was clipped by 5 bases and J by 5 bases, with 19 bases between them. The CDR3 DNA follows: TGTGCCAGCAGCACATTTGGCCCCCCCGTCAACGAGCAGTACTTC. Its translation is CASSTFGPPVNEQYF.

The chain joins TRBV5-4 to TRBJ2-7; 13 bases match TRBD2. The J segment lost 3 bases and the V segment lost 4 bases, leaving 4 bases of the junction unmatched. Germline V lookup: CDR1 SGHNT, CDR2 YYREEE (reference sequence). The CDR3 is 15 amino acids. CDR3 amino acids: CASSAGTSGIYEQYF. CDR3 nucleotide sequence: TGTGCCAGCAGCGCCGGGACTAGCGGGATCTACGAGCAGTACTTC.

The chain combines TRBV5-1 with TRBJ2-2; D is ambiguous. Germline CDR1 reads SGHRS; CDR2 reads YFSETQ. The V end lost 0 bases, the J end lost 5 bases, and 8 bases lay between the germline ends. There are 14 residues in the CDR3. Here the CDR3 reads CASSLVSQTGELFF. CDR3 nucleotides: TGCGCCAGCAGCTTGGTCTCGCAGACCGGGGAGCTGTTTTTT.

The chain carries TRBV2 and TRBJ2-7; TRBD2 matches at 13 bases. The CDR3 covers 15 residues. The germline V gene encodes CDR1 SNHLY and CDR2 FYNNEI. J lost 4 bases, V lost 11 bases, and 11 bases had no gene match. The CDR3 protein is CAASPGTSGKYEQYF. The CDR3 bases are TGTGCCGCCTCGCCCGGGACTAGCGGGAAGTACGAGCAGTACTTC.

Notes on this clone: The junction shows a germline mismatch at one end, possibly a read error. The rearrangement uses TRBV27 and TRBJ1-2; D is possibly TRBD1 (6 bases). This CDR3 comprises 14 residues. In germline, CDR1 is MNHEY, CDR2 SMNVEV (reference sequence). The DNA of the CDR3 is TGTGCCAGCAGTTTAGGGGGCCGGGACTATCGCTACACCTTC. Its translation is CASSLGGRDYRYTF.

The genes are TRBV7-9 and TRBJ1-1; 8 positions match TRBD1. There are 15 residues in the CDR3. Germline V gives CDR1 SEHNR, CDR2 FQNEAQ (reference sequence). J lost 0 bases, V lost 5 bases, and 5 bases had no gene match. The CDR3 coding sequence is TGTGCCAGCAGCCTGGACAGGGTGGTGAACACTGAAGCTTTCTTT. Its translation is CASSLDRVVNTEAFF. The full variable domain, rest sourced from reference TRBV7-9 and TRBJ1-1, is DTGVSQNPRHKITKRGQNVTFRCDPISEHNRLYWYRQTLGQGPEFLTYFQNEAQLEKSRLLSDRFSAERPKGSFSTLEIQRTEQGDSAMYLCASSLDRVVNTEAFFGQGTRLTVV.

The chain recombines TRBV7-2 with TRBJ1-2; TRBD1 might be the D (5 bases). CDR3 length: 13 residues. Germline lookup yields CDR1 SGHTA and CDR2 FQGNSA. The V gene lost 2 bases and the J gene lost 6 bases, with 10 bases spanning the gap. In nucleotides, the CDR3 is TGTGCCAGCAGCTTATCCAGGGAAGATGGCTACACCTTC. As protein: CASSLSREDGYTF.

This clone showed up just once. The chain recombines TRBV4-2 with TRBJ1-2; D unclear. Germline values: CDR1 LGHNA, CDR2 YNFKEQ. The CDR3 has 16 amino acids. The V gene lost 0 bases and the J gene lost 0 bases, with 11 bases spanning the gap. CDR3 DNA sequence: TGTGCCAGCAGCCAAGATGGAGGCACTTCTAACTATGGCTACACCTTC. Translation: CASSQDGGTSNYGYTF.

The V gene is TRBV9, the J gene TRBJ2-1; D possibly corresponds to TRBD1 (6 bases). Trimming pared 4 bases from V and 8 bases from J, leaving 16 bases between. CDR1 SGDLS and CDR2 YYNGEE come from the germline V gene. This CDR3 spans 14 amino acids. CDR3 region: CASSYQSQGYEQFF. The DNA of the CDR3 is TGTGCCAGCAGCTATCAGTCACAGGGCTATGAGCAGTTCTTC.

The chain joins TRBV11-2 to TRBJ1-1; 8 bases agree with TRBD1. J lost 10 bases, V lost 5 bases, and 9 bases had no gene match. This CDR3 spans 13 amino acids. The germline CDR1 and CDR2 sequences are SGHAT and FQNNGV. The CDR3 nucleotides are TGTGCCAGCAGCCTACACTTACAGGGGGGAGCTTTCTTT. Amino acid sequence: CASSLHLQGGAFF.

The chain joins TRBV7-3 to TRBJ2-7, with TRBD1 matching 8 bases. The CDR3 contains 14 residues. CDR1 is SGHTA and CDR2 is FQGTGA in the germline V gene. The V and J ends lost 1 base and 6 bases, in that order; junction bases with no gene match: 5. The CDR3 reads CASSLMVDRGEQYF. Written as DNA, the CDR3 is TGTGCCAGCAGCTTAATGGTCGACAGGGGCGAGCAGTACTTC.

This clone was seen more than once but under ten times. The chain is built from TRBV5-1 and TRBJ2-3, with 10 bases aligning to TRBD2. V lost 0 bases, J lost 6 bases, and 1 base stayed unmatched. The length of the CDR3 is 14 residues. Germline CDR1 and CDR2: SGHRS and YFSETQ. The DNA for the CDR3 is TGCGCCAGCAGCTTGGGGGGACTAGCGGATACGCAGTATTTT. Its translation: CASSLGGLADTQYF.

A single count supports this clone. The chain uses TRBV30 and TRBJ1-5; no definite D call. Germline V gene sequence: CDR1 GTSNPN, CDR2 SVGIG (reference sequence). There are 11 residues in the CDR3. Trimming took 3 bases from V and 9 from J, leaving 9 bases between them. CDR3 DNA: TGTGCCTGGAGCGCCTCGGGGCCCCAGCATTTT. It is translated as CAWSASGPQHF.